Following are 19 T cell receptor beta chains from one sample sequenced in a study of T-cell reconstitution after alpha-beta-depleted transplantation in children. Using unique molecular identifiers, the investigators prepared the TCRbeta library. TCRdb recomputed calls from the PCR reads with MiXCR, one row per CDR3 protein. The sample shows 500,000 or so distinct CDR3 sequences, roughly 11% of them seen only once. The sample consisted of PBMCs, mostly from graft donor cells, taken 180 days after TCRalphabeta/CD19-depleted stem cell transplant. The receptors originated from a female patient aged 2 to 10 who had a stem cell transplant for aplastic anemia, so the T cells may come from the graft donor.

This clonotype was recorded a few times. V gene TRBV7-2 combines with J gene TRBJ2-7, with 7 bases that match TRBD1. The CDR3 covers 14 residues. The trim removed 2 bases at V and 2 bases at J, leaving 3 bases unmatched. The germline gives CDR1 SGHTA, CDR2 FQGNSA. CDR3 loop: CASSLRDSTYEQYV. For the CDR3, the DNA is TGTGCCAGCAGCTTAAGGGACAGCACCTACGAGCAGTACGTC.

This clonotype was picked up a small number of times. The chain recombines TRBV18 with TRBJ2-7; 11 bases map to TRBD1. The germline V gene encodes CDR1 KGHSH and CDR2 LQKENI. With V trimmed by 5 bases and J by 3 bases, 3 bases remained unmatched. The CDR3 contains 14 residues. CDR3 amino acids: CASSLDRGRYEQYF. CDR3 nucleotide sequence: TGTGCCAGCTCATTGGACAGGGGGCGCTACGAGCAGTACTTC.

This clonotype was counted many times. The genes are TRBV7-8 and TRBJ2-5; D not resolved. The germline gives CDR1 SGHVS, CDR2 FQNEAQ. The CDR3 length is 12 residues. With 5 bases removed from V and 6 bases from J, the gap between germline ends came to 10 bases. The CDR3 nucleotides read TGTGCCAGCAGCCCGGAAATACAGACCCAGTACTTC. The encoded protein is CASSPEIQTQYF.

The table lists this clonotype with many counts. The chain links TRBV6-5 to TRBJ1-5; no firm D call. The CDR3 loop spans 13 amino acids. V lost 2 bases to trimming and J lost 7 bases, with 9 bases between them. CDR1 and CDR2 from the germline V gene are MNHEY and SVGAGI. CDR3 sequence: CASSYGSGQPQHF. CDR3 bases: TGTGCCAGCAGTTACGGGTCGGGGCAGCCCCAGCATTTT.

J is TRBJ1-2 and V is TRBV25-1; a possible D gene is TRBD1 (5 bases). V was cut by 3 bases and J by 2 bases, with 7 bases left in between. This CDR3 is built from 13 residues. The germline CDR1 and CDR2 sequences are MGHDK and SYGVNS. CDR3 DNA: TGTGCCAGCAGTGAGGGGGGAAACTATGGCTACACCTTC. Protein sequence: CASSEGGNYGYTF.

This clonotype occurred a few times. The CDR3 reads CSAALSGPRTDTQYF. The CDR3 DNA reads as TGCAGTGCCGCACTGAGCGGGCCCCGCACAGATACGCAGTATTTT. The chain links TRBV20-1 to TRBJ2-3, with D possibly matching TRBD2 (6 bases). The V end lost 6 bases, the J end lost 1 base, and 17 bases lay between the germline ends. The CDR3 is 15 residues long. Germline values: CDR1 DFQATT, CDR2 SNEGSKA (reference sequence).

CDR3 region: CASTALGRDTFSYEQYF. In nucleotides, the CDR3 is TGTGCCAGCACCGCCTTAGGTAGGGACACCTTTTCCTACGAGCAGTACTTC. The chain has TRBV5-6 and TRBJ2-7, with D possibly TRBD1 on 6 matching bases. Germline CDR1 is SGHDT and CDR2 is YYEEEE. CDR3 length: 17 amino acids. The germline V and J ends were trimmed by 6 bases and 1 base, with 23 bases remaining between them.

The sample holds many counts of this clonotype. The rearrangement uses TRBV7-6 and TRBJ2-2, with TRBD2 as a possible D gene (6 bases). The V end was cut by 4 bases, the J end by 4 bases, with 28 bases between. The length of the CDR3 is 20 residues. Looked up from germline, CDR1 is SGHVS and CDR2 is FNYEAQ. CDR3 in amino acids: CASSSRAGTMGDLSTGELFF. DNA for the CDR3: TGTGCCAGCAGCTCTCGCGCGGGGACGATGGGGGACCTTAGCACCGGGGAGCTGTTTTTT.

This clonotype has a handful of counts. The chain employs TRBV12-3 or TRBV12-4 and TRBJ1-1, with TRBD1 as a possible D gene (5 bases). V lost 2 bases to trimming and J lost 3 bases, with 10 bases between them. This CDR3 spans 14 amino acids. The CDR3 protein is CASSLRGGDTEAFF. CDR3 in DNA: TGTGCCAGCAGTTTACGGGGGGGAGACACTGAAGCTTTCTTT.

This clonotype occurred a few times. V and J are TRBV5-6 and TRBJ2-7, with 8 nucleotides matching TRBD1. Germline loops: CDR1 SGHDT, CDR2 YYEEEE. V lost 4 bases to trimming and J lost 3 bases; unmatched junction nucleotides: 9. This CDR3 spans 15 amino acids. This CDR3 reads CASSTRQGNHYEQYF. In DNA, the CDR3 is TGTGCCAGCAGCACACGACAGGGGAACCACTACGAGCAGTACTTC.

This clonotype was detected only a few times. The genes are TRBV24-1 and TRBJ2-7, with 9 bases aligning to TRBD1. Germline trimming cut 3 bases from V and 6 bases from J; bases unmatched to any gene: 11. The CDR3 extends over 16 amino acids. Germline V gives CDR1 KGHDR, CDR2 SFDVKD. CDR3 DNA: TGTGCCACCAGTGATGGGAGTTCAACAGGGGGCATCGAGCAGTACTTC. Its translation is CATSDGSSTGGIEQYF.

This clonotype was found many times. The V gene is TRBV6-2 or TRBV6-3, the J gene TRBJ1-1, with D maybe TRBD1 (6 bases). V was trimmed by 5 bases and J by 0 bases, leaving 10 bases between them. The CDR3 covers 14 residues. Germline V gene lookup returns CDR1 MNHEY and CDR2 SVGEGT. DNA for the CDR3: TGTGCCAGCAGTCCTGACAGGCTGAACACTGAAGCTTTCTTT. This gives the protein CASSPDRLNTEAFF.

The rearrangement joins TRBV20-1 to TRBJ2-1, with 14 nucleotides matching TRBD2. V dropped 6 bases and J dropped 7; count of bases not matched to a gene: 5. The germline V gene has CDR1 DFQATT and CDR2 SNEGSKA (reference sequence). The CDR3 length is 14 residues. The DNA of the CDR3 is TGCAGTGCAAAGGGACTAGCGGGAGTGAATGAGCAGTTCTTC. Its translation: CSAKGLAGVNEQFF.

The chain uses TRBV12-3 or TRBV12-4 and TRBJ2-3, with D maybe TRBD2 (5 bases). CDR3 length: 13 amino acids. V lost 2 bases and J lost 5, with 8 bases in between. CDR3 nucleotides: TGTGCCAGCAGTTTAAGACGGGGAGATACGCAGTATTTT. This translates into CASSLRRGDTQYF.

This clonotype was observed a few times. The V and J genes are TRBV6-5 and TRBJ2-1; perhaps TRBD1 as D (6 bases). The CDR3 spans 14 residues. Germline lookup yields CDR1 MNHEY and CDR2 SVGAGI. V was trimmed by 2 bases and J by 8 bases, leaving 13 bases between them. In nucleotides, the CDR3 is TGTGCCAGCAGTTACCGGACCGACAGGCATGAGCAGTTCTTC. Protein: CASSYRTDRHEQFF.

The chain's CDR3 is CASSPRLAGAEQYF. The DNA for the CDR3 is TGTGCCAGCAGCCCCCGACTAGCGGGAGCCGAGCAGTACTTC. The chain is built from TRBV5-4 and TRBJ2-7; 12 bases align to TRBD2. Germline CDR1 reads SGHNT; CDR2 reads YYREEE (reference sequence). V lost 4 bases, J lost 6 bases, and 5 bases stayed unmatched. The CDR3 totals 14 residues. The entire variable domain, with the rest obtained from reference TRBV5-4 and TRBJ2-7, is as follows: ETGVTQSPTHLIKTRGQQVTLRCSSQSGHNTVSWYQQALGQGPQFIFQYYREEENGRGNFPPRFSGLQFPNYSSELNVNALELDDSALYLCASSPRLAGAEQYFGPGTRLTVT.

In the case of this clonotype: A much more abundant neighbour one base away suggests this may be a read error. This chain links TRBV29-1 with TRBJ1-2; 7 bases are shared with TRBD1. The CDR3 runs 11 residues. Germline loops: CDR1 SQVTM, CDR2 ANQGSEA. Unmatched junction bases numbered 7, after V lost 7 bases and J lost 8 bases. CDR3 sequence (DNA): TGCAGCGCAGGGGACAGCTGGGGCTACACCTTC. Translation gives CSAGDSWGYTF. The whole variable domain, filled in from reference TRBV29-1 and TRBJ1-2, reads SAVISQKPSRDICQRGTSLTIQCQVDSQVTMMFWYRQQPGQSLTLIATANQGSEATYESGFVIDKFPISRPNLTFSTLTVSNMSPEDSSIYLCSAGDSWGYTFGSGTRLTVV.

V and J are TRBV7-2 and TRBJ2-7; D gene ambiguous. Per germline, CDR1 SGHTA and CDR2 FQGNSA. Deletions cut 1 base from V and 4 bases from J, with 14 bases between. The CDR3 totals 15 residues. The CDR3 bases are TGTGCCAGCAGCTTAGGCGACACATACTATTACGAGCAGTACTTC. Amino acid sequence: CASSLGDTYYYEQYF.

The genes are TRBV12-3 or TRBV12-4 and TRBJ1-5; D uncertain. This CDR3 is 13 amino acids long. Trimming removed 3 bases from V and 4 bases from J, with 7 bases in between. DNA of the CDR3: TGTGCCAGCAGTTTCGTAGATAATCAGCCCCAGCATTTT. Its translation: CASSFVDNQPQHF.